Included here is one TCR beta chain sequence, with context. The antigen is not known. An approximately 200 ng quantity of DNA, 32,000 or so T cell genomes, went into the sorted-subset replicate PCRs. TCRdb keeps only in-frame clones here, not all; method: immunoSEQ multiplex PCR. Here the sample spans hundreds of thousands of clones, 73% being singletons. This CDR3 has 15 residues. V lost 1 base and J 0 bases, leaving 11 bases between the germline ends. In germline, CDR1 is SGHNT, CDR2 YYREEE (reference sequence). The data are from a study of shared clonotypes between healthy human individuals. Broader study findings: Enrolling few donors narrowed the genetic and exposure-history diversity that was represented. Across a handful of donors, naive CD4 shared roughly 5%, naive CD8 around 4%, memory CD4 2% to 2.5%, memory CD8 about 0.4%.

Among the donors, all were Caucasian adults who lived in Nashville, Tennessee. The sample was memory CD4+ T cells sorted from blood. Subset meaning: CD45RA-negative fraction. The rearrangement links TRBV5-4 to TRBJ2-7; TRBD1 is a possible D gene (6 bases). The source is a man aged 30-40 years in good health. CDR3 amino acids: CASSLLGADSYEQYF. CDR3 in DNA: TGTGCCAGCAGCTTGCTGGGGGCCGACTCCTACGAGCAGTACTTC.